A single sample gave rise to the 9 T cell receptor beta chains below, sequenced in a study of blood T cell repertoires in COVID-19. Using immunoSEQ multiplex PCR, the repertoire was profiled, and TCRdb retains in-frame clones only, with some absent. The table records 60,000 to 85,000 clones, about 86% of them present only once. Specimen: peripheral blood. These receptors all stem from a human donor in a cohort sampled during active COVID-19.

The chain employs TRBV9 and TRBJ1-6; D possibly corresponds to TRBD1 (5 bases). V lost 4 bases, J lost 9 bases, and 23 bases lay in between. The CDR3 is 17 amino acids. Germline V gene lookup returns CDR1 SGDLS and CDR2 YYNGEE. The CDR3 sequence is CASSRGPAGYQGSPLHF. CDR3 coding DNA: TGTGCCAGCAGCCGCGGACCCGCGGGATATCAGGGTTCACCCCTCCACTTT.

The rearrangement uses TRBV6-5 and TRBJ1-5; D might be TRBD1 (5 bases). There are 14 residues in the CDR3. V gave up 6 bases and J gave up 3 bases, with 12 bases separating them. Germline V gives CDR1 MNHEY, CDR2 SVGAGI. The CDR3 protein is CASSITGYNQPQHF. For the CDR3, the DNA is TGTGCCAGCAGCATCACAGGATACAATCAGCCCCAGCATTTT.

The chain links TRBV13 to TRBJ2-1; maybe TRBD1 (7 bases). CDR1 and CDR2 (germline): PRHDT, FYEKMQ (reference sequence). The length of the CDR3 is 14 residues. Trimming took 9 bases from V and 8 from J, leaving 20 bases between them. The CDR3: CASSLLDRRDEQFF. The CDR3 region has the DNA TGTGCCAGTTCGCTACTGGACAGGAGGGATGAGCAGTTCTTC.

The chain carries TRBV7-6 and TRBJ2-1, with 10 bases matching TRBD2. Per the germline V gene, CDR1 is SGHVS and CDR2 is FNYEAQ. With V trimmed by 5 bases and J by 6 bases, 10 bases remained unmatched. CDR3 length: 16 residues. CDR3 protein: CASSITGTSVPNEQFF. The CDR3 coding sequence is TGTGCCAGCAGCATCACCGGGACTAGCGTTCCCAATGAGCAGTTCTTC.

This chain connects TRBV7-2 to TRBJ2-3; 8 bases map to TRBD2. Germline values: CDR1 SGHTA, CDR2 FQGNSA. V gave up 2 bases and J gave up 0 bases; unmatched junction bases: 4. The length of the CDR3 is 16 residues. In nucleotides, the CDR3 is TGTGCCAGCAGCTTATCCGGGGGGGGTAGCACAGATACGCAGTATTTT. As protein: CASSLSGGGSTDTQYF.

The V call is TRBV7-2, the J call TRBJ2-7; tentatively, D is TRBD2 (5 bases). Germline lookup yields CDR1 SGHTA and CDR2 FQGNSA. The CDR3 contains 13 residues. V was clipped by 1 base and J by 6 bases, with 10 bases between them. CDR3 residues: CASSLEAGGEQYF. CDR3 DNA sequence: TGTGCCAGCAGCTTAGAGGCGGGTGGCGAGCAGTACTTC.

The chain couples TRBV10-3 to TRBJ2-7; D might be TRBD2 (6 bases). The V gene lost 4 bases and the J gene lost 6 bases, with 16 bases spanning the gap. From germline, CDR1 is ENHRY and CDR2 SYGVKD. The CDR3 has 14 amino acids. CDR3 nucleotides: TGTGCCATCAGTGGGATGGAGGGAAGGGGCGAGCAGTACTTC. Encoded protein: CAISGMEGRGEQYF.

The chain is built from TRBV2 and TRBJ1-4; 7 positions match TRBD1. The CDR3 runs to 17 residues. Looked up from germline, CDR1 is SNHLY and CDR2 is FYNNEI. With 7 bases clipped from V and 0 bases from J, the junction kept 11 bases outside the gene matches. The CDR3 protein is CASNGDREGSTNEKLFF. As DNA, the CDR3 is TGTGCCAGCAATGGTGACAGGGAAGGTTCAACTAATGAAAAACTGTTTTTT.

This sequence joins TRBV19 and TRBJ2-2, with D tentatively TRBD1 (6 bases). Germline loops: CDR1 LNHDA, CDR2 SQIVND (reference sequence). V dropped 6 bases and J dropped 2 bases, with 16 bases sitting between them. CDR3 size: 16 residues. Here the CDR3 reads CASSRTAGTNTGELFF. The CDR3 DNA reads TGTGCCAGTAGCAGAACGGCCGGGACAAACACCGGGGAGCTGTTTTTT.